A single sample is the source of the 4 T cell receptor beta chains below, sequenced in a study of T cell clonotyping in hematopoietic cell transplantation. Measured with immunoSEQ multiplex PCR; TCRdb has only the in-frame clones, and not every one. The sample lists approximately 42,000 clones, 85% occurring once. This sample's time point: recipient sample about 28 days before transplant, after cytoreduction. Sample: peripheral blood mononuclear cells, taken before stem cell transplant. All receptors derive from a man in his 60s with acute myeloid leukemia. Some clones in this sample may be carry-over from other donors' samples.

The rearrangement links TRBV7-8 to TRBJ1-5; 7 nucleotides line up with TRBD1. Germline values: CDR1 SGHVS, CDR2 FQNEAQ. The J segment lost 3 bases and the V segment lost 7 bases, leaving 9 bases of the junction unmatched. CDR3 length: 15 residues. In nucleotides, the CDR3 is TGTGCCAGCACCCAAAAAGGGACAGACAATCAGCCCCAGCATTTT. Protein: CASTQKGTDNQPQHF.

V and J are TRBV28 and TRBJ1-5, with 8 positions matching TRBD1. Germline values: CDR1 MDHEN, CDR2 SYDVKM. The CDR3 sequence is 16 residues long. V gave up 4 bases and J gave up 0 bases; unmatched junction bases: 5. The CDR3, as DNA: TGTGCCAGCAGTTCGGACAGGGACCCTAGCAATCAGCCCCAGCATTTT. Translated: CASSSDRDPSNQPQHF.

The chain combines TRBV7-2 with TRBJ2-5; D gene unclear. Germline lookup yields CDR1 SGHTA and CDR2 FQGNSA. CDR3 length: 14 amino acids. V was shortened by 2 bases and J by 2 bases, with 9 bases between the two germline ends. CDR3 region: CASSLRAQQETQYF. CDR3 DNA: TGTGCCAGCAGCTTAAGAGCACAACAAGAGACCCAGTACTTC.

The rearrangement uses TRBV27 and TRBJ1-6; the D gene is possibly TRBD1 (6 bases). The CDR3 has 14 residues. Germline V CDR1 and CDR2: MNHEY, SMNVEV (reference sequence). Trimming pared 5 bases from V and 8 bases from J, leaving 13 bases between. Here the CDR3 reads CASSPQGIHSPLHF. CDR3 bases: TGTGCCAGCAGTCCGCAGGGGATACATTCACCCCTCCACTTT.